These T cell receptor beta chains were read from a single sample in a study of blood T cells in healthy people across ages. TCRdb re-called the 5' RACE reads with MiXCR, one entry per CDR3 protein. Of roughly 2 million distinct CDR3 sequences listed, around half are singletons. The sequencing sample was made of blood. The source is a woman aged 40 to 49 in good health. The CDR3 runs from the conserved cysteine through the conserved F or W. Each record gives: V gene, J gene, clone size, D gene, CDR3 protein, CDR3 DNA. The D gene is left open where the match is weak. Clone sizes are given selectively: once, few, many, or a class where the clone is expanded.

V: TRBV6-5
J: TRBJ2-1
size: -
D: -
CDR3: CATTGTSGNEQFF
DNA: TGTGCCACCACCGGGACCTCGGGCAATGAGCAGTTCTTC

V: TRBV10-3
J: TRBJ1-2
size: few
D: TRBD1
CDR3: CAIQGAIDGYTF
DNA: TGTGCCATTCAGGGGGCGATTGATGGCTACACCTTC

V: TRBV3-1
J: TRBJ2-1
size: -
D: TRBD1
CDR3: CASSQGPLSRGKDYNEQFF
DNA: TGTGCCAGCAGCCAAGGGCCACTAAGCAGGGGGAAGGACTACAATGAGCAGTTCTTC

V: TRBV29-1
J: TRBJ2-3
size: few
D: TRBD1
CDR3: CSVEGTGGAFSTDTQYF
DNA: TGCAGCGTGGAAGGGACAGGGGGCGCGTTTAGCACAGATACGCAGTATTTT

V: TRBV29-1
J: TRBJ2-3
size: few
D: -
CDR3: CSAVDSGAPSSKGTDTQYF
DNA: TGCAGCGCTGTGGATTCTGGGGCCCCGAGCTCCAAAGGCACAGATACGCAGTATTTT

V: TRBV20-1
J: TRBJ2-3
size: -
D: -
CDR3: CSASQDSRTQYF
DNA: TGCAGTGCTTCCCAGGACAGCAGAACGCAGTATTTT

V: TRBV6-2/TRBV6-3
J: TRBJ2-4
size: -
D: TRBD2
CDR3: CASGDSGGNERYF
DNA: TGTGCCAGCGGAGATAGCGGGGGTAATGAGCGGTACTTC

V: TRBV7-2
J: TRBJ2-7
size: -
D: TRBD1
CDR3: CASGIAGGFNREQYF
DNA: TGTGCCAGCGGCATCGCAGGGGGTTTCAATCGCGAGCAGTACTTC

V: TRBV12-3/TRBV12-4
J: TRBJ1-1
size: -
D: -
CDR3: CASALWLGGLIANTEAFF
DNA: TGTGCCAGTGCCCTTTGGTTGGGAGGTTTAATAGCGAACACTGAAGCTTTCTTT

V: TRBV29-1
J: TRBJ1-4
size: -
D: TRBD1
CDR3: CSATGQGNEKLFF
DNA: TGCAGCGCTACGGGACAGGGGAATGAAAAACTGTTTTTT

V: TRBV3-1
J: TRBJ1-2
size: once
D: -
CDR3: CASSSAWETYYGYTF
DNA: TGTGCCAGCAGCTCTGCGTGGGAGACTTACTATGGCTACACCTTC

V: TRBV20-1
J: TRBJ1-5
size: -
D: TRBD1
CDR3: CSARRYRGNQPQHF
DNA: TGCAGTGCTAGACGATACAGGGGAAATCAGCCCCAGCATTTT

V: TRBV19
J: TRBJ2-7
size: few
D: TRBD1
CDR3: CASSRDSLSSYEQYF
DNA: TGTGCCAGTAGCAGGGACAGCCTAAGCTCCTACGAGCAGTACTTC

V: TRBV20-1
J: TRBJ2-3
size: -
D: -
CDR3: CSASIGRQYF
DNA: TGCAGTGCTTCAATTGGGAGGCAGTATTTT

V: TRBV3-1
J: TRBJ2-1
size: few
D: TRBD1
CDR3: CASSQEDGTGGIDEQFF
DNA: TGTGCCAGCAGCCAAGAGGATGGGACAGGGGGTATCGATGAGCAGTTCTTC

V: TRBV7-9
J: TRBJ1-2
size: few
D: TRBD1
CDR3: CASSPPTGGPYGYTF
DNA: TGTGCCAGCAGCCCCCCTACAGGGGGACCCTATGGCTACACCTTC

V: TRBV9
J: TRBJ2-5
size: -
D: TRBD2
CDR3: CASSVASGVQETQYF
DNA: TGTGCCAGCAGCGTAGCTAGCGGGGTACAAGAGACCCAGTACTTC

V: TRBV20-1
J: TRBJ2-3
size: few
D: -
CDR3: CRFGTQYF
DNA: TGCAGGTTCGGTACGCAGTATTTT

V: TRBV27
J: TRBJ2-6
size: few
D: -
CDR3: CASSLSAGVLSGANVLTF
DNA: TGTGCCAGCAGTTTATCGGCAGGGGTACTCTCTGGGGCCAACGTCCTGACTTTC

V: TRBV7-3
J: TRBJ2-3
size: -
D: TRBD2
CDR3: CASSGSSAGGRDTQYF
DNA: TGTGCCAGCAGCGGTTCTAGCGCGGGGGGGAGGGATACGCAGTATTTT

V: TRBV4-2
J: TRBJ1-2
size: -
D: -
CDR3: CASSQAPSDRERLYGYTF
DNA: TGTGCCAGCAGCCAAGCCCCCTCAGACAGAGAACGACTTTATGGCTACACCTTC

V: TRBV11-3
J: TRBJ2-3
size: few
D: TRBD2
CDR3: CASSPGLAGRGDTQYF
DNA: TGTGCCAGCAGCCCTGGACTAGCGGGGAGAGGAGATACGCAGTATTTT

V: TRBV5-4
J: TRBJ2-5
size: -
D: -
CDR3: CATGLGGGNWKETQYF
DNA: TGTGCCACCGGACTAGGGGGGGGGAATTGGAAAGAGACCCAGTACTTC

V: TRBV7-9
J: TRBJ1-4
size: -
D: TRBD1
CDR3: CASSDRDRDATNEKLFF
DNA: TGTGCCAGCAGCGACCGGGACAGGGATGCAACTAATGAAAAACTGTTTTTT

V: TRBV9
J: TRBJ2-7
size: few
D: -
CDR3: CASSVADRTLYEQYF
DNA: TGTGCCAGCAGCGTAGCTGACAGAACCCTCTACGAGCAGTACTTC

V: TRBV7-2
J: TRBJ2-1
size: -
D: -
CDR3: CASSIAWGRGQETQFF
DNA: TGTGCCAGCAGCATAGCTTGGGGCCGCGGCCAAGAGACCCAGTTCTTC

V: TRBV12-3/TRBV12-4
J: TRBJ1-2
size: -
D: -
CDR3: CASSLGSEADYGYTF
DNA: TGTGCCAGCAGTTTAGGCTCAGAAGCAGACTATGGCTACACCTTC

V: TRBV4-1
J: TRBJ2-3
size: -
D: TRBD1
CDR3: CASSQDFPGGAGDTQYF
DNA: TGCGCCAGCAGCCAAGATTTCCCAGGGGGCGCGGGGGATACGCAGTATTTT

V: TRBV5-6
J: TRBJ2-3
size: few
D: -
CDR3: CAAKGAGTDTQYF
DNA: TGTGCCGCCAAGGGGGCGGGGACAGATACGCAGTATTTT

V: TRBV28
J: TRBJ2-3
size: -
D: TRBD2
CDR3: CASSFSRLAGGRDTQYF
DNA: TGTGCCAGCAGTTTCAGTCGACTAGCGGGCGGGAGGGATACGCAGTATTTT

V: TRBV11-2
J: TRBJ2-7
size: -
D: -
CDR3: CASSSGGFSYNEQYF
DNA: TGTGCCAGCAGCTCCGGTGGGTTCTCCTACAATGAGCAGTACTTC

V: TRBV20-1
J: TRBJ1-2
size: -
D: -
CDR3: CSARDLRGGGYTF
DNA: TGCAGTGCTAGAGATCTTCGGGGCGGCGGCTACACCTTC

V: TRBV5-1
J: TRBJ1-4
size: -
D: -
CDR3: CASSLDGRVEKLFF
DNA: TGCGCCAGCAGCTTGGATGGTCGGGTGGAAAAACTGTTTTTT

V: TRBV28
J: TRBJ2-5
size: -
D: -
CDR3: CASSLPKTGAGAYGQYF
DNA: TGTGCCAGCAGTTTACCTAAGACAGGGGCGGGGGCCTACGGGCAGTACTTC